These 20 T cell receptor beta chains came from one sample sequenced in a study of blood T cell repertoires in COVID-19. Sequenced by immunoSEQ multiplex PCR; TCRdb stores in-frame clones only, minus some. The sample lists some 300,000 clones, 85% to 90% occurring once. Material: PBMCs or T cells enriched from blood (not recorded which). The receptor set was obtained from a woman aged 30 to 39 who had recovered from COVID-19.

The rearrangement joins TRBV19 to TRBJ2-2, with a weak D call TRBD1 (6 bases). The germline V and J ends were trimmed by 3 bases and 2 bases, with 19 bases remaining between them. CDR1 and CDR2 from the germline V gene are LNHDA and SQIVND (reference sequence). The CDR3 is 18 amino acids. CDR3 sequence: CASSIWRSLGANTGELFF. CDR3 bases: TGTGCCAGTAGTATCTGGCGGTCCCTGGGGGCTAACACCGGGGAGCTGTTTTTT.

The chain couples TRBV15 to TRBJ1-2; the D is unclear. The CDR3 loop spans 14 amino acids. Trimming shortened V by 1 base and J by 8 bases, and 14 bases separated the two germline ends. Germline CDR1 LNHNV, CDR2 YYDKDF (reference sequence). DNA for the CDR3: TGTGCCACCAGCAGAGGAGTACAGTACGCGGGCTACACCTTC. Its protein is CATSRGVQYAGYTF.

This chain links TRBV27 with TRBJ1-1; D possibly corresponds to TRBD1 (6 bases). Looked up from germline, CDR1 is MNHEY and CDR2 is SMNVEV (reference sequence). V was clipped by 3 bases and J by 6 bases, with 14 bases between them. The CDR3 totals 14 residues. The CDR3 is CASSLNRVAAEAFF. In DNA form, the CDR3 reads TGTGCCAGCAGTTTGAACAGGGTGGCCGCTGAAGCTTTCTTT.

The chain joins TRBV29-1 to TRBJ1-2; D possibly corresponds to TRBD1 (6 bases). Trimming removed 5 bases from V and 5 bases from J, with 21 bases in between. This CDR3 has 15 residues. CDR1 is SQVTM, CDR2 ANQGSEA, per germline. CDR3 DNA: TGCAGCGTTTATATCGGGCAGGGGACCCCATATGGCTACACCTTC. Its translation is CSVYIGQGTPYGYTF.

The V gene is TRBV4-3, the J gene TRBJ2-6; 10 positions agree with TRBD2. With V trimmed by 4 bases and J by 0 bases, 9 bases remained unmatched. This CDR3 has 19 residues. Germline CDR1 LGHNA, CDR2 YSLEER. The CDR3 bases are TGCGCCAGCAGCCGCAGACAGCTAGCGGGAGTCTCTGGGGCCAACGTCCTGACTTTC. Encoded protein: CASSRRQLAGVSGANVLTF.

The V call is TRBV4-3, the J call TRBJ1-5, with no clear D. Per the germline V gene, CDR1 is LGHNA and CDR2 is YSLEER. This CDR3 contains 14 residues. V was pared by 0 bases and J by 4 bases, with 7 bases between. The CDR3 DNA is TGCGCCAGCAGCCAAGATCTGTTGAATCAGCCCCAGCATTTT. Its protein is CASSQDLLNQPQHF.

J is TRBJ2-7 and V is TRBV27; D is uncertain. The CDR3 runs 14 residues. Trimming pared 6 bases from V and 2 bases from J, leaving 14 bases between. CDR1 and CDR2 from the germline V gene are MNHEY and SMNVEV (reference sequence). The CDR3 reads CASRDPTTTYEQYF. The DNA of the CDR3 is TGTGCCAGCAGGGATCCTACTACGACCTACGAGCAGTACTTC.

The table lists this clone with a few counts. The chain combines TRBV7-3 with TRBJ1-1; 9 bases are shared with TRBD1. CDR3 length: 14 amino acids. V was pared by 2 bases and J by 4 bases, with 2 bases of the junction left unmatched. Germline V CDR1 and CDR2: SGHTA, FQGTGA. CDR3 in DNA: TGTGCCAGCAGCTTACAGGGACAGGGCACTGAAGCTTTCTTT. This sequence encodes CASSLQGQGTEAFF.

Written as DNA, the CDR3 is TGTGCCAGTAGTATAGATATCAGGGGGAACACGAATCAGCCCCAGCATTTT. Its protein is CASSIDIRGNTNQPQHF. The chain couples TRBV19 to TRBJ1-5, with 7 positions matching TRBD1. Looked up from germline, CDR1 is LNHDA and CDR2 is SQIVND (reference sequence). The length of the CDR3 is 17 residues. V gave up 0 bases and J gave up 4 bases; unmatched junction bases: 9.

This rearrangement joins TRBV6-5 to TRBJ1-2; 8 bases map to TRBD1. Germline trimming cut 0 bases from V and 4 bases from J; bases unmatched to any gene: 7. The CDR3 totals 16 residues. Germline assignment: CDR1 MNHEY and CDR2 SVGAGI. The CDR3 region has the DNA TGTGCCAGCAGTTACTCAGTCAGGGGGCAAGGCTATGGCTACACCTTC. It specifies CASSYSVRGQGYGYTF.

Only one count was recorded for this clone. The chain combines TRBV1 with TRBJ1-3. TRBV1 is assigned pseudogene status. This CDR3 region has 16 residues. The CDR3 coding sequence is TGCACCAGCAGCCCTAAGGGGGGGGAAGGTGGAAACACCATATATTTT. Protein: CTSSPKGGEGGNTIYF.

V is TRBV28 and J is TRBJ1-1; 8 bases align to TRBD1. The CDR3 covers 15 residues. From germline, CDR1 is MDHEN and CDR2 SYDVKM. With V trimmed by 4 bases and J by 5 bases, 9 bases remained unmatched. The CDR3 region is CASSSRTGFNTEAFF. The CDR3, as DNA: TGTGCCAGCAGTTCTCGGACAGGGTTTAATACTGAAGCTTTCTTT.

The chain is built from TRBV10-3 and TRBJ1-1; D gene unclear. The V gene's germline CDR1 is ENHRY and CDR2 SYGVKD. CDR3 size: 11 residues. V lost 4 bases to trimming and J lost 4 bases, with 4 bases between them. CDR3 amino acids: CAISGGTEAFF. The CDR3 DNA is TGTGCCATCAGTGGCGGCACTGAAGCTTTCTTT.

This clone turned up a few times. The chain is built from TRBV25-1 and TRBJ2-2, with TRBD1 matching over 7 bases. Looked up from germline, CDR1 is MGHDK and CDR2 is SYGVNS. V lost 2 bases and J lost 1; bases outside the gene matches: 7. This CDR3 is built from 17 residues. The CDR3 sequence is CASSESRGRVNTGELFF. CDR3 coding DNA: TGTGCCAGCAGTGAAAGTAGGGGGCGCGTGAACACCGGGGAGCTGTTTTTT.

The J gene is TRBJ1-2, the V gene TRBV7-8; tentatively, D is TRBD1 (6 bases). The CDR3 sequence is 16 residues long. Trimming took off 1 base at V and 4 bases at J, with 16 bases between the two ends. Per germline, CDR1 SGHVS and CDR2 FQNEAQ. The DNA for the CDR3 is TGTGCCAGCAGCTTAGTCGGGGGGCGCAGTTCCTATGGCTACACCTTC. Amino acids: CASSLVGGRSSYGYTF.

The J gene is TRBJ2-3, the V gene TRBV7-2; TRBD1 matches at 10 bases. The CDR3 loop spans 15 amino acids. Germline V gives CDR1 SGHTA, CDR2 FQGNSA. V shed 5 bases and J 4 bases; nucleotides not matched to a gene: 6. The CDR3 DNA sequence: TGTGCCAGCAGCCAGACCGGGACAGGGGCAGATACGCAGTATTTT. It translates to CASSQTGTGADTQYF.

The rearrangement joins TRBV19 to TRBJ1-2, with a possible D match to TRBD1 (5 bases). Germline lookup yields CDR1 LNHDA and CDR2 SQIVND (reference sequence). Deletions cut 9 bases from V and 5 bases from J, with 13 bases between. There are 12 residues in the CDR3. The CDR3 reads CARLTDWYGYTF. The CDR3 DNA reads as TGTGCCAGACTGACAGACTGGTATGGCTACACCTTC.

The chain has TRBV6-1 and TRBJ2-7; 9 bases map to TRBD1. V lost 3 bases, J lost 5 bases, and 8 bases stayed unmatched. CDR1 is MNHNS, CDR2 SASEGT, per germline. CDR3 size: 15 residues. The CDR3 region has the DNA TGTGCCAGCAGTGACCCGGGACAGGGAATGGACGAGCAGTACTTC. It specifies CASSDPGQGMDEQYF.

The chain joins TRBV6-5 to TRBJ2-1; TRBD2 aligns across 10 bases. The CDR3 spans 16 residues. V shed 0 bases, J shed 7 bases, and the junction held 6 bases outside the gene matches. From germline, CDR1 is MNHEY and CDR2 SVGAGI. CDR3 sequence: CASSYSLGLALNEQFF. The CDR3 DNA sequence: TGTGCCAGCAGTTACTCGTTGGGACTAGCGTTAAATGAGCAGTTCTTC.

The chain combines TRBV28 with TRBJ1-1; D gene ambiguous. Germline lookup yields CDR1 MDHEN and CDR2 SYDVKM. Trimming took off 3 bases at V and 8 bases at J, with 28 bases between the two ends. The CDR3 length is 18 residues. The CDR3 coding sequence is TGTGCCAGCAGTTTGGTCCCTCTGGGAGGGTTGTTATACGCCGAAGCTTTCTTT. This gives the protein CASSLVPLGGLLYAEAFF.